The source of this TCR beta chain is a study of OX40 agonist ivuxolimab in advanced cancers. Overall study context: With ivuxolimab, an agonistic anti-OX40 (CD134) antibody, patients were treated. Study observations and caveats: Several nonresponders also turned out to have low normalized T-cell clonal expansion.

Comments on this clone: The antigen is undetermined. Other DNA sequences from this sample encode an identical CDR3 as well.

The method was immunoSEQ multiplex PCR; TCRdb's version includes in-frame clones alone and lacks a portion of them. The table lists some 97,000 clones, approximately 91% of them singletons, with around 0.16% in the top ten. The sample was CD4+ or CD8+ T cells sorted from blood, taken in a trial of the OX40 agonist ivuxolimab. This clonotype was sampled from an adult with an advanced solid tumor such as melanoma, head and neck, liver or kidney cancer.

The CDR3 reads CASSVGRQETQYF. Written as DNA, the CDR3 is TGTGCCAGCAGCGTAGGCCGTCAAGAGACCCAGTACTTC. This rearrangement joins TRBV9 to TRBJ2-5, with D unclear. Trimming removed 0 bases at V and 2 bases at J, with 5 bases between. The CDR3 is 13 residues long. CDR1 SGDLS and CDR2 YYNGEE come from the germline V gene.